The 24 T cell receptor beta chains below come from one sample, sequenced in a study of graft-versus-host responses after intestinal transplantation. These TCRs' antigens remain unknown. Clones were read by immunoSEQ multiplex PCR, and TCRdb kept only the in-frame ones, dropping some. The top ten hold approximately 0.11% of the sample, which has about 88,000 clones, roughly 90% seen once. The input for sequencing was unstimulated CD4+ T cells sorted from spleen or lymph node cells, taken before intestinal transplant. Receptor source: a human donor who received an intestinal transplant.

The table lists this clone with a count of one. The chain has TRBV7-3 and TRBJ2-1; 14 positions agree with TRBD2. In germline, CDR1 is SGHTA, CDR2 FQGTGA. Trimming removed 5 bases from V and 5 bases from J; junction bases left unmatched: 5. The CDR3 has 16 amino acids. The CDR3 sequence is CASSQTSGGGNNEQFF. CDR3 DNA: TGTGCCAGCAGCCAGACTAGCGGGGGGGGTAACAATGAGCAGTTCTTC.

The chain uses TRBV11-1 and TRBJ2-7, with TRBD1 identical over 7 bases. This CDR3 is built from 16 residues. With V trimmed by 1 base and J by 0 bases, 6 bases remained unmatched. The germline CDR1 and CDR2 sequences are SGHAT and FQDESV (reference sequence). CDR3 DNA: TGTGCCAGCAGCTTAGTCCGGACAGGCGGCTCCTACGAGCAGTACTTC. Amino acid sequence: CASSLVRTGGSYEQYF.

The rearrangement joins TRBV7-3 to TRBJ2-5; the D gene is possibly TRBD2 (6 bases). Germline V gene lookup returns CDR1 SGHTA and CDR2 FQGTGA. The V end was cut by 4 bases, the J end by 2 bases, with 8 bases between. The CDR3 sequence is 13 residues long. CDR3 in DNA: TGTGCCAGCAGCTCACTAGCACAAGAGACCCAGTACTTC. This codes for CASSSLAQETQYF.

CDR3 bases: TGTGCCAGCAGTGGACTTCAGGGTTTGGGTCAGCCCCAGCATTTT. Its translation: CASSGLQGLGQPQHF. V is TRBV2 and J is TRBJ1-5, with D possibly being TRBD1 (5 bases). The length of the CDR3 is 15 residues. CDR1 and CDR2 from the germline V gene are SNHLY and FYNNEI. Trimming stripped 4 bases from V and 6 bases from J, with 16 bases between. Using reference TRBV2 and TRBJ1-5 for the parts outside the CDR3, the full variable domain is EPEVTQTPSHQVTQMGQEVILRCVPISNHLYFYWYRQILGQKVEFLVSFYNNEISEKSEIFDDQFSVERPDGSNFTLKIRSTKLEDSAMYFCASSGLQGLGQPQHFGDGTRLSIL.

This clone was counted once. V is TRBV4-1 and J is TRBJ2-1, with D possibly TRBD2 on 6 matching bases. The CDR3 covers 15 residues. Germline V gives CDR1 MGHRA, CDR2 YSYEKL. V was pared by 4 bases and J by 0 bases, with 10 bases between. CDR3 sequence: CASSRDWDSYNEQFF. As DNA, the CDR3 is TGCGCCAGCAGCCGGGACTGGGACTCCTACAATGAGCAGTTCTTC.

This chain joins TRBV6-1 and TRBJ2-3; D perhaps matches TRBD2 (6 bases). This CDR3 spans 15 amino acids. Germline CDR1 is MNHNS and CDR2 is SASEGT. With 6 bases removed from V and 2 bases from J, the gap between germline ends came to 15 bases. Here the CDR3 reads CASSDMGGPTDTQYF. Written as DNA, the CDR3 is TGTGCCAGCAGCGACATGGGGGGACCCACAGATACGCAGTATTTT.

The gene calls are TRBV27 and TRBJ1-2; D is possibly TRBD1 (6 bases). With 4 bases removed from V and 4 bases from J, the gap between germline ends came to 19 bases. The CDR3 covers 16 residues. CDR1 and CDR2 from the germline V gene are MNHEY and SMNVEV (reference sequence). This CDR3 reads CASSWGGALRPYGYTF. As DNA, the CDR3 is TGTGCCAGCAGTTGGGGGGGGGCCCTCCGTCCCTATGGCTACACCTTC.

This chain uses TRBV4-1 with TRBJ2-3, with TRBD2 matching 7 bases. Germline V CDR1 and CDR2: MGHRA, YSYEKL. The CDR3 covers 16 residues. The V gene end was trimmed by 0 bases and the J gene end by 1 base; junction bases not matched to a gene: 4. This CDR3 is CASSQDLAGGTDTQYF. The CDR3 DNA follows: TGCGCCAGCAGCCAAGATTTGGCGGGAGGCACAGATACGCAGTATTTT.

The chain couples TRBV7-3 to TRBJ2-3, with D possibly TRBD1 on 6 matching bases. The CDR3 runs to 15 residues. CDR1 is SGHTA and CDR2 is FQGTGA in the germline V gene. Trimming pared 2 bases from V and 0 bases from J, leaving 9 bases between. The CDR3 protein is CASSLGGPSTDTQYF. As DNA, the CDR3 is TGTGCCAGCAGCTTAGGGGGCCCTAGCACAGATACGCAGTATTTT.

This clone came up a few times. This rearrangement joins TRBV2 to TRBJ1-1; D may be TRBD1 (6 bases). V gave up 5 bases and J gave up 6 bases, with 13 bases separating them. Germline values: CDR1 SNHLY, CDR2 FYNNEI. The CDR3 has 13 amino acids. The CDR3 region is CASSPTGIPEAFF. Here the CDR3 DNA reads TGTGCCAGCAGTCCTACAGGGATCCCTGAAGCTTTCTTT.

The chain combines TRBV4-1 with TRBJ2-7; D remains ambiguous. V was pared by 0 bases and J by 4 bases, with 7 bases between. The CDR3 runs 13 residues. Looked up from germline, CDR1 is MGHRA and CDR2 is YSYEKL. This CDR3 is CASSQETQYEQYF. The CDR3 DNA is TGCGCCAGCAGCCAAGAGACTCAATACGAGCAGTACTTC.

The chain couples TRBV14 to TRBJ2-5, with 11 bases identical to TRBD2. J was trimmed by 5 bases and V by 2 bases; bases with no gene match: 19. The CDR3 runs to 20 residues. Germline CDR1 SGHDN, CDR2 FVKESK. The CDR3 loop is CASSQFHGWLAGGTKETQYF. The CDR3 bases are TGTGCCAGCAGCCAATTCCATGGGTGGCTAGCGGGGGGAACCAAGGAGACCCAGTACTTC.

The chain combines TRBV5-1 with TRBJ2-5; D is unresolved. CDR1 and CDR2 (germline): SGHRS, YFSETQ. CDR3 length: 13 amino acids. Trimming shortened V by 0 bases and J by 4 bases, and 7 bases separated the two germline ends. The CDR3 sequence is CASSLASGETQYF. The CDR3 DNA sequence: TGCGCCAGCAGCTTGGCCTCGGGAGAGACCCAGTACTTC.

The CDR3 DNA sequence: TGTGCCAGCAGCTTAGGCGGGGACGGGAATTCACCCCTCCACTTT. This gives the protein CASSLGGDGNSPLHF. The gene calls are TRBV7-9 and TRBJ1-6, with D possibly being TRBD1 (5 bases). V was pared by 1 base and J by 7 bases, with 11 bases between. CDR3 length equals 15 residues. Germline CDR1 and CDR2: SEHNR and FQNEAQ (reference sequence). The full variable domain, in which reference TRBV7-9 and TRBJ1-6 provide the parts outside the CDR3, is DTGVSQNPRHKITKRGQNVTFRCDPISEHNRLYWYRQTLGQGPEFLTYFQNEAQLEKSRLLSDRFSAERPKGSFSTLEIQRTEQGDSAMYLCASSLGGDGNSPLHFGNGTRLTVT.

The V and J genes are TRBV19 and TRBJ2-1; 8 bases fit TRBD1. There are 13 residues in the CDR3. V trimming: 5 bases; J trimming: 5 bases; junction bases outside the gene matches: 2. Per the germline V gene, CDR1 is LNHDA and CDR2 is SQIVND (reference sequence). CDR3 bases: TGTGCCAGTAGTGGACAGGGACACAATGAGCAGTTCTTC. Translating it yields CASSGQGHNEQFF. Complete variable domain (other parts from reference TRBV19 and TRBJ2-1): DGGITQSPKYLFRKEGQNVTLSCEQNLNHDAMYWYRQDPGQGLRLIYYSQIVNDFQKGDIAEGYSVSREKKESFPLTVTSAQKNPTAFYLCASSGQGHNEQFFGPGTRLTVL.

This chain links TRBV18 with TRBJ2-7; 10 bases are shared with TRBD2. Germline loops: CDR1 KGHSH, CDR2 LQKENI. The trim removed 2 bases at V and 6 bases at J, leaving 4 bases unmatched. CDR3 length equals 14 residues. The CDR3 here is CASSPALAGVEQYF. CDR3 DNA sequence: TGTGCCAGCTCACCAGCCCTAGCGGGGGTCGAGCAGTACTTC.

The chain employs TRBV25-1 and TRBJ2-2; 8 bases match TRBD2. In germline, CDR1 is MGHDK, CDR2 SYGVNS. The CDR3 spans 14 residues. V lost 1 base and J lost 6; bases outside the gene matches: 1. CDR3 region: CASSESGGAGELFF. For the CDR3, the DNA is TGTGCCAGCAGTGAATCGGGGGGGGCCGGGGAGCTGTTTTTT.

This clone has just a few counts. The rearrangement links TRBV5-6 to TRBJ2-1; 8 bases agree with TRBD1. This CDR3 has 15 amino acids. Trimming took 3 bases from V and 2 from J; bases not matched to a gene: 4. From germline, CDR1 is SGHDT and CDR2 YYEEEE. The CDR3 DNA sequence: TGTGCCAGCAGCTCGGGACAGGACCCCTACAATGAGCAGTTCTTC. This sequence encodes CASSSGQDPYNEQFF.

V and J are TRBV19 and TRBJ1-1, with D possibly matching TRBD1 (5 bases). Germline CDR1 LNHDA, CDR2 SQIVND (reference sequence). The V end lost 4 bases, the J end lost 2 bases, and 17 bases lay between the germline ends. This CDR3 has 16 amino acids. CDR3 sequence: CASSTQGAVINTEAFF. CDR3 sequence (DNA): TGTGCCAGTAGTACTCAGGGCGCGGTCATCAACACTGAAGCTTTCTTT.

V and J are TRBV7-9 and TRBJ2-4, with 7 bases matching TRBD1. CDR1 is SEHNR, CDR2 FQNEAQ, per germline (reference sequence). This CDR3 is 17 amino acids long. After removal of 3 bases from V and 1 base from J, the junction contained 9 bases not matched to a gene. CDR3 nucleotides: TGTGCCAGCAGCTTGACAGGGCCTCTAGAGGCCAAAAACATTCAGTACTTC. Protein sequence: CASSLTGPLEAKNIQYF.

The V call is TRBV5-1, the J call TRBJ2-1, with unresolved D. V lost 1 base and J lost 5, with 7 bases in between. The CDR3 consists of 13 residues. Germline V lookup: CDR1 SGHRS, CDR2 YFSETQ. The CDR3 sequence: CASSLIPNNEQFF. The CDR3 DNA follows: TGCGCCAGCAGCTTGATCCCCAACAATGAGCAGTTCTTC.

This rearrangement joins TRBV9 to TRBJ2-2; 10 nucleotides match TRBD2. CDR1 and CDR2 (germline): SGDLS, YYNGEE. V shed 4 bases, J shed 7 bases, and the junction held 13 bases outside the gene matches. The CDR3 runs 17 residues. CDR3 in DNA: TGTGCCAGCAGCTTCCAGGGAGCGGGGGGGCAGGTCGGGGAGCTGTTTTTT. Translated, it gives CASSFQGAGGQVGELFF.

The J gene is TRBJ2-6, the V gene TRBV27; tentative D call: TRBD2 (5 bases). The CDR3 contains 15 residues. From germline, CDR1 is MNHEY and CDR2 SMNVEV (reference sequence). V shed 8 bases and J shed 0 bases, with 11 bases lying between them. This CDR3 reads CASRRVASGANVLTF. The CDR3, as DNA: TGTGCCAGCCGGCGGGTAGCCTCTGGGGCCAACGTCCTGACTTTC.

CDR3 in DNA: TGTGCCAGCAGCTTTTCGACCGGACGGGAAAATCAGCCCCAGCATTTT. Translating gives CASSFSTGRENQPQHF. This chain uses TRBV7-9 with TRBJ1-5; the D is unclear. This CDR3 region has 16 residues. The germline V gene has CDR1 SEHNR and CDR2 FQNEAQ (reference sequence). Trimming shortened V by 3 bases and J by 4 bases, and 16 bases separated the two germline ends. The whole variable domain, filled in from reference TRBV7-9 and TRBJ1-5, reads DTGVSQNPRHKITKRGQNVTFRCDPISEHNRLYWYRQTLGQGPEFLTYFQNEAQLEKSRLLSDRFSAERPKGSFSTLEIQRTEQGDSAMYLCASSFSTGRENQPQHFGDGTRLSIL.